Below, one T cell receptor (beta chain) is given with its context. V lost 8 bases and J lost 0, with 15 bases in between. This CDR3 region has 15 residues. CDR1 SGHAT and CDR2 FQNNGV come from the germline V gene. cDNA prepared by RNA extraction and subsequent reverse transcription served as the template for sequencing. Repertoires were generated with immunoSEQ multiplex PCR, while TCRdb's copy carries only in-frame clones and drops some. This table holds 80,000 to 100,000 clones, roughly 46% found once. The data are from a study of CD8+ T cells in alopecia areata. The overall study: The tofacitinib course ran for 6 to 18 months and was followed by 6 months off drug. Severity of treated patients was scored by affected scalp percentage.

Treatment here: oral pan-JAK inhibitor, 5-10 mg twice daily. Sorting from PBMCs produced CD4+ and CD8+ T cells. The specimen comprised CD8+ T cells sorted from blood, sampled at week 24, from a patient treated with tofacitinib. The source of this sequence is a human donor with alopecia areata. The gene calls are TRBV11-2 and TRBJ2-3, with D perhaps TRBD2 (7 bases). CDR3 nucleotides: TGTGCCAGCGGGGTAGGGGGGGCAAGCACAGATACGCAGTATTTT. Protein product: CASGVGGASTDTQYF.